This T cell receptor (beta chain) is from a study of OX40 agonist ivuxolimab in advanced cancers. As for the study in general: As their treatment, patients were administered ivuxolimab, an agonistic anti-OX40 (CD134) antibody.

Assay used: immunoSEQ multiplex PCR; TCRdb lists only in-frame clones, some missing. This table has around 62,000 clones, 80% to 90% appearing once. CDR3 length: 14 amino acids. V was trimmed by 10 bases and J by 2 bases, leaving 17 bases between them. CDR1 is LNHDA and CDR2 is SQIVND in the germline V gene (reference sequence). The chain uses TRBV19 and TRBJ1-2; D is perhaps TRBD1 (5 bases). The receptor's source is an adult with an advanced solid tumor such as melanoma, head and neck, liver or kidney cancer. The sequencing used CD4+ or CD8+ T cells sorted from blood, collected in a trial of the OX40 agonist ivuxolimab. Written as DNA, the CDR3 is TGTGCCACCAAAGTTCAGGGAGGCAACTATGGCTACACCTTC. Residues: CATKVQGGNYGYTF. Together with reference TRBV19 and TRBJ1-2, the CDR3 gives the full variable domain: DGGITQSPKYLFRKEGQNVTLSCEQNLNHDAMYWYRQDPGQGLRLIYYSQIVNDFQKGDIAEGYSVSREKKESFPLTVTSAQKNPTAFYLCATKVQGGNYGYTFGSGTRLTVV.